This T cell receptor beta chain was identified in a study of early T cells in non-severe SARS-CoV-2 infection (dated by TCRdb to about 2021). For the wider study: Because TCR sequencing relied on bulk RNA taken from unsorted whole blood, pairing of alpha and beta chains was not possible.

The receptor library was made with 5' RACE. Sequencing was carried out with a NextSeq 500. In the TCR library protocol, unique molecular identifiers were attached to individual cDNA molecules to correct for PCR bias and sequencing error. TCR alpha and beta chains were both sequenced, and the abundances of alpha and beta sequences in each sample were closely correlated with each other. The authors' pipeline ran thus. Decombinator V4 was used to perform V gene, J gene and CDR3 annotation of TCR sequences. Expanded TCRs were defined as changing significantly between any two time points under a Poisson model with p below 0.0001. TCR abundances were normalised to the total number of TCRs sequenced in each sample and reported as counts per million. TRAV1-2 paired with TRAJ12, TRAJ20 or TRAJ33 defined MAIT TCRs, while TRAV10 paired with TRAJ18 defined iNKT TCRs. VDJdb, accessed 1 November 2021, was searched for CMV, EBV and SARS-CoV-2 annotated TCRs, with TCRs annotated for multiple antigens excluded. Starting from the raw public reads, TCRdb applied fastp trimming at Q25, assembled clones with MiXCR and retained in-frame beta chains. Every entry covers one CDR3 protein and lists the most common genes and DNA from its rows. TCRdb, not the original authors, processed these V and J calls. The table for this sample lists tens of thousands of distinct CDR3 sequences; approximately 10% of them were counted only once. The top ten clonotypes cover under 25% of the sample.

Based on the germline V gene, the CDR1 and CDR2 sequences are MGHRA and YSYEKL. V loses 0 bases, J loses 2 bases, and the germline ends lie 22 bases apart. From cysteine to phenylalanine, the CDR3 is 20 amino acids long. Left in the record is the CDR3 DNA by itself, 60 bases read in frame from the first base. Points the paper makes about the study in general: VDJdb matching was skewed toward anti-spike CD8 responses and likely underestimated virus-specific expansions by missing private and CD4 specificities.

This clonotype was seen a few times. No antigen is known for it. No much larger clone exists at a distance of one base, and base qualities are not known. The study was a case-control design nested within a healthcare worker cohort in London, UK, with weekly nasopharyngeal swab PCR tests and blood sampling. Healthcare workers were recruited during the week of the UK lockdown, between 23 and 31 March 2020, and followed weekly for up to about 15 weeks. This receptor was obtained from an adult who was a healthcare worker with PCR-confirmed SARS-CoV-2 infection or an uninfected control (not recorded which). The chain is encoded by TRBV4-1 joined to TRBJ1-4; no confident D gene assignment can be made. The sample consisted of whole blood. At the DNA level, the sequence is TGCGCCAGCAGCCAAGAGGGGAGACGGAGGTTCCCTCGCACTAATGAAAAACTGTTTTTT. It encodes CASSQEGRRRFPRTNEKLFF.